The next 10 T cell receptor beta chains were all read from a single sample in a study of blood T cells in healthy people across ages. The authors ran a second PCR of about 7 to 11 cycles using a sample-barcoded 5' primer and a J-beta primer mix. TCRdb called the 5' RACE reads again in MiXCR, with one record for every CDR3 protein. The profile covers 1.5 million to 2 million distinct CDR3 sequences, with around 42% appearing a single time and 20% to 25% taken by the ten largest. The sample was blood. The receptor set was obtained from a human donor in good health.

The chain carries TRBV24-1 and TRBJ2-1; the D gene is possibly TRBD2 (7 bases). Deletions cut 2 bases from V and 2 bases from J, with 15 bases between. Germline V gives CDR1 KGHDR, CDR2 SFDVKD. CDR3 size: 17 residues. The CDR3 nucleotides are TGTGCCACCAGTGATTCGTCGGCGGGGGCCCCCTACAATGAGCAGTTCTTC. This encodes CATSDSSAGAPYNEQFF.

This clonotype showed up just a few times. The V and J genes are TRBV10-3 and TRBJ2-7; 7 nucleotides match TRBD2. Germline trimming cut 2 bases from V and 0 bases from J; bases unmatched to any gene: 4. This CDR3 is built from 15 residues. CDR1 is ENHRY and CDR2 is SYGVKD in the germline V gene. The CDR3 DNA reads as TGTGCCATCAGTGAGGCGGGGGAGAGCTCCTACGAGCAGTACTTC. Its translation is CAISEAGESSYEQYF.

The genes are TRBV7-8 and TRBJ1-5, with D tentatively TRBD1 (5 bases). This CDR3 is 16 amino acids long. Germline V gene sequence: CDR1 SGHVS, CDR2 FQNEAQ. V dropped 0 bases and J dropped 4 bases, with 13 bases sitting between them. In DNA form, the CDR3 reads TGTGCCAGCAGCTTAGCCGCAGGGCTCTATAATCAGCCCCAGCATTTT. This gives the protein CASSLAAGLYNQPQHF.

The chain joins TRBV4-2 to TRBJ2-5; D not resolved. The germline gives CDR1 LGHNA, CDR2 YNFKEQ. V lost 1 base, J lost 5 bases, and 11 bases lay in between. The CDR3 is 14 residues long. The CDR3 sequence is CASSQGGIWETQYF. The CDR3 bases are TGTGCCAGCAGCCAAGGGGGAATTTGGGAGACCCAGTACTTC.

This clonotype was observed a few times. The rearrangement uses TRBV27 and TRBJ2-7; tentative D call: TRBD1 (5 bases). Germline V lookup: CDR1 MNHEY, CDR2 SMNVEV (reference sequence). Trimming stripped 3 bases from V and 0 bases from J, with 9 bases between. The CDR3 sequence is 14 residues long. CDR3 protein: CASSFQGYSYEQYF. The CDR3 nucleotides read TGTGCCAGCAGTTTCCAGGGCTACTCCTACGAGCAGTACTTC.

The chain uses TRBV20-1 and TRBJ2-1; maybe TRBD1 (6 bases). Germline loops: CDR1 DFQATT, CDR2 SNEGSKA (reference sequence). CDR3 size: 14 residues. V was clipped by 6 bases and J by 0 bases, with 12 bases between them. The CDR3 DNA sequence: TGCAGTGCCACATGGGGGCCCTCCTACAATGAGCAGTTCTTC. Its protein product is CSATWGPSYNEQFF.

Concerning this clonotype: Germline and junction disagree at one end, which may indicate a read error. The CDR3 sequence is CASGQVASGGAGEQYF. CDR3 nucleotides: TGCGCCAGCGGCCAAGTGGCTAGCGGGGGGGCAGGGGAGCAGTACTTC. V gene TRBV4-1 combines with J gene TRBJ2-7; 12 bases are a match to TRBD2. This CDR3 has 16 amino acids. CDR1 is MGHRA, CDR2 YSYEKL, per germline.

The chain joins TRBV18 to TRBJ2-3; 7 bases fit TRBD1. The CDR3 is 15 amino acids. After removal of 2 bases from V and 2 bases from J, the junction contained 4 bases not matched to a gene. Germline V gene data show CDR1 as KGHSH and CDR2 as LQKENI. CDR3 in DNA: TGTGCCAGCTCACCAGGGGGACAGATCACAGATACGCAGTATTTT. Encoded protein: CASSPGGQITDTQYF.

This clonotype showed up just a few times. The chain employs TRBV29-1 and TRBJ1-2, with D hard to call. The V end was cut by 5 bases, the J end by 8 bases, with 12 bases between. The CDR3 spans 11 residues. Germline V gives CDR1 SQVTM, CDR2 ANQGSEA. CDR3 amino acids: CSVIASWGYTF. Here the CDR3 DNA reads TGCAGCGTTATCGCCTCTTGGGGCTACACCTTC.

This clonotype was found a few times. V and J are TRBV5-6 and TRBJ2-7; unclear D gene. The ends were cut back, 4 bases at V and 2 bases at J, with 16 bases in the middle. The CDR3 runs to 15 residues. Per the germline V gene, CDR1 is SGHDT and CDR2 is YYEEEE. This CDR3 is CASSEPGFRTYEQYF. The CDR3 region has the DNA TGTGCCAGCAGCGAGCCGGGCTTCCGAACCTACGAGCAGTACTTC.